Following are 8 T cell receptor beta chains from one sample sequenced in a study of blood T cell repertoires in COVID-19 (dated by TCRdb to 2019 to 2021). Library preparation used the immunoSEQ multiplex PCR assay. Imported from immuneACCESS, the table was reduced by TCRdb to in-frame sequences with V and J called. These copies leave out some clones; in studies compared against another copy, an unresolved V gene accounts for under half, and the cause of the remainder is not known. The sample table lists fewer than 500,000 clones, 75% to 90% of them with a count of one. The ten most abundant clones make up roughly 1.1% of the sample. Source material: PBMCs or T cells enriched from blood (not recorded which). The source is a man aged 25 to 40 who had recovered from COVID-19.

Here the CDR3 DNA reads TGTGCCAGCAGCCCGGCAACTAATGAAAAACTGTTTTTT. As protein: CASSPATNEKLFF. The V gene is TRBV7-8, the J gene TRBJ1-4; no definite D call. The CDR3 spans 13 residues. The V and J ends lost 5 bases and 0 bases respectively, with 4 bases between them. From germline, CDR1 is SGHVS and CDR2 FQNEAQ.

This clone has a single count. The chain carries TRBV10-2 and TRBJ1-1, with D possibly matching TRBD1 (6 bases). V shed 3 bases and J shed 3 bases, with 11 bases lying between them. Per germline, CDR1 WSHSY and CDR2 SAAADI. The CDR3 consists of 14 residues. The CDR3 bases are TGCGCCAGCAGTGATCTACAGGGTGACACTGAAGCTTTCTTT. Translated, it gives CASSDLQGDTEAFF.

The rearrangement links TRBV7-9 to TRBJ1-1; D perhaps matches TRBD1 (5 bases). Deletions cut 3 bases from V and 11 bases from J, with 10 bases between. The CDR3 spans 11 residues. Germline CDR1 is SEHNR and CDR2 is FQNEAQ (reference sequence). DNA of the CDR3: TGTGCCAGCAGCTTCGAGACAGAGGCTTTCTTT. Encoded protein: CASSFETEAFF.

This chain links TRBV7-9 with TRBJ1-4; 7 bases map to TRBD1. This CDR3 has 15 residues. Trimming cost V 4 bases and J 7 bases; bases outside gene matches: 9. CDR1 is SEHNR and CDR2 is FQNEAQ in the germline V gene (reference sequence). Written as DNA, the CDR3 is TGTGCCAGCAGCTGGGGGACAGCGGAAATTGAAAAACTGTTTTTT. Its translation is CASSWGTAEIEKLFF. Based on the CDR3 plus reference TRBV7-9 and TRBJ1-4, the full variable domain is DTGVSQNPRHKITKRGQNVTFRCDPISEHNRLYWYRQTLGQGPEFLTYFQNEAQLEKSRLLSDRFSAERPKGSFSTLEIQRTEQGDSAMYLCASSWGTAEIEKLFFGSGTQLSVL.

The rearrangement uses TRBV5-1 and TRBJ2-2; 13 nucleotides agree with TRBD2. The germline V gene encodes CDR1 SGHRS and CDR2 YFSETQ. The CDR3 is made up of 17 amino acids. The V segment lost 5 bases and the J segment 6 bases; nucleotides outside the gene matches: 10. As DNA, the CDR3 is TGCGCCAGCAGTTCTGGACTAGCGGGAGCGTTCGCCGGGGAGCTGTTTTTT. Amino acid sequence: CASSSGLAGAFAGELFF.

CDR3 in amino acids: CASSLGGGGQPQHF. In DNA, the CDR3 is TGTGCCAGCAGCTTAGGGGGGGGCGGTCAGCCCCAGCATTTT. The gene calls are TRBV7-9 and TRBJ1-5; D is perhaps TRBD1 (6 bases). V shed 1 base and J shed 6 bases, with 10 bases lying between them. CDR3 size: 14 residues. Germline CDR1 SEHNR, CDR2 FQNEAQ (reference sequence).

The J gene is TRBJ2-5, the V gene TRBV28, with D unclear. The V gene's germline CDR1 is MDHEN and CDR2 SYDVKM. The CDR3 extends over 12 amino acids. With 4 bases removed from V and 5 bases from J, the gap between germline ends came to 8 bases. The CDR3 DNA reads TGTGCCAGCAGTTCCTCCGTGGAGACCCAGTACTTC. This encodes CASSSSVETQYF.

CDR3 sequence: CASSARDSEVGEKLFF. CDR3 sequence (DNA): TGTGCCAGCTCGGCGAGGGACAGCGAAGTAGGCGAAAAACTGTTTTTT. This rearrangement joins TRBV18 to TRBJ1-4; TRBD1 matches 7 bases. The V gene's germline CDR1 is KGHSH and CDR2 LQKENI. After removal of 6 bases from V and 8 bases from J, the junction contained 15 bases not matched to a gene. This CDR3 spans 16 amino acids.